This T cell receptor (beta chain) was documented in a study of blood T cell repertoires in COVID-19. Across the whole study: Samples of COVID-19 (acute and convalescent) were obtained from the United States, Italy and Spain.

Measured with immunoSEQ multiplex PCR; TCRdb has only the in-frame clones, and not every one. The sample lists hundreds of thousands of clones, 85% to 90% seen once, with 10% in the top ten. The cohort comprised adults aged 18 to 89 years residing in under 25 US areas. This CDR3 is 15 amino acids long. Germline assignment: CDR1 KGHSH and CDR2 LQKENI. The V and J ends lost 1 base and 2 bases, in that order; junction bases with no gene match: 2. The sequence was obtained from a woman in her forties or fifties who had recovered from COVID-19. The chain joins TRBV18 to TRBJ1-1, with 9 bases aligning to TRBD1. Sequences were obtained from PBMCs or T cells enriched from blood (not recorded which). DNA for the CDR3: TGTGCCAGCTCACCACGGGGACAGGGTAACACTGAAGCTTTCTTT. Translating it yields CASSPRGQGNTEAFF.